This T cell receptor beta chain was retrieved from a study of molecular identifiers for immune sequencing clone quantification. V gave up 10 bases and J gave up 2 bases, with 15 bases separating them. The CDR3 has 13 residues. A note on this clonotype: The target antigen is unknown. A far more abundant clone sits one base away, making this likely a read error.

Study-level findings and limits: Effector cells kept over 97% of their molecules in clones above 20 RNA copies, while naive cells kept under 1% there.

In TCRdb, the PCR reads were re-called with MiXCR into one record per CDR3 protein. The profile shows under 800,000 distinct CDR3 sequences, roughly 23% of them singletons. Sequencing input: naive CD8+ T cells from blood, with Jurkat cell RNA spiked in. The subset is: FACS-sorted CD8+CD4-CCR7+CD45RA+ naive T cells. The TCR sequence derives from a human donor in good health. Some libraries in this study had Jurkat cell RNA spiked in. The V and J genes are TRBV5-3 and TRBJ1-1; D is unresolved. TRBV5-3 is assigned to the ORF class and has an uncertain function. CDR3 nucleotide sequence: TGTGCCGGCAGCTTGGTGCTTAACACTGAAGCTTTCTTT. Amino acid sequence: CAGSLVLNTEAFF.